The rows below give T cell receptor beta chains drawn from one sample of a study of glioma-infiltrating T cells. One entry per CDR3 protein results from TCRdb running MiXCR on the multiplex PCR reads. Found here are more than 95,000 distinct CDR3 sequences, 25% to 30% of them singletons; the top ten hold approximately 43%. Sequencing was done on a sample of glioma tissue, nonneoplastic brain tissue, or PBMCs (not recorded which). The receptors shown here come from a human donor with low-grade glioma or glioblastoma, undergoing nonglioma brain surgery, or in good health (not recorded which). The conserved cysteine and the conserved F or W are not part of the CDR3 here. Fields, in order: J gene, V gene, D gene, CDR3 length, CDR3 protein. The D gene is left open where the match is weak.

J gene: TRBJ1-1; V gene: TRBV20-1; D gene: -; CDR3 length: 13; CDR3 protein: SANIRVSMNTEAF
J gene: TRBJ1-5; V gene: TRBV4-1; D gene: -; CDR3 length: 14; CDR3 protein: ASSQDWEYSNQPQH
J gene: TRBJ2-5; V gene: TRBV3-1; D gene: TRBD1; CDR3 length: 12; CDR3 protein: ASSLSGTAETQY
J gene: TRBJ2-1; V gene: TRBV24-1; D gene: -; CDR3 length: 9; CDR3 protein: ATSDNNEQF
J gene: TRBJ1-5; V gene: TRBV6-6; D gene: TRBD1; CDR3 length: 13; CDR3 protein: ASSYRGQGDQPQH
J gene: TRBJ2-7; V gene: TRBV18; D gene: TRBD1; CDR3 length: 11; CDR3 protein: ASSPGQDYEQY
J gene: TRBJ1-2; V gene: TRBV20-1; D gene: -; CDR3 length: 9; CDR3 protein: SARVSYGYT
J gene: TRBJ1-1; V gene: TRBV27; D gene: -; CDR3 length: 13; CDR3 protein: ASSYLSYPNTEAF
J gene: TRBJ1-1; V gene: TRBV29-1; D gene: -; CDR3 length: 18; CDR3 protein: SVEGLHVLSGEPMYTEAF
J gene: TRBJ2-2; V gene: TRBV7-9; D gene: -; CDR3 length: 12; CDR3 protein: ASSLGAFTGELF
J gene: TRBJ1-4; V gene: TRBV7-9; D gene: -; CDR3 length: 11; CDR3 protein: ASSLTTQGVLF
J gene: TRBJ2-1; V gene: TRBV7-9; D gene: TRBD2; CDR3 length: 12; CDR3 protein: ASSSSGGYNEQF
J gene: TRBJ1-3; V gene: TRBV4-1; D gene: -; CDR3 length: 13; CDR3 protein: ASRSDELSGNTIY
J gene: TRBJ2-7; V gene: TRBV7-2; D gene: TRBD2; CDR3 length: 12; CDR3 protein: ASVGLAGPYEQY
J gene: TRBJ2-7; V gene: TRBV25-1; D gene: -; CDR3 length: 11; CDR3 protein: ASSPAERGEQY
J gene: TRBJ2-5; V gene: TRBV2; D gene: TRBD2; CDR3 length: 12; CDR3 protein: ASSASGPQETQY
J gene: TRBJ1-5; V gene: TRBV30; D gene: -; CDR3 length: 13; CDR3 protein: AWRGVRVFNQPQH
J gene: TRBJ1-3; V gene: TRBV10-3; D gene: -; CDR3 length: 12; CDR3 protein: AIGGLGSGNTIY
J gene: TRBJ2-7; V gene: TRBV28; D gene: -; CDR3 length: 14; CDR3 protein: ASSFSSLDSTYEQY
J gene: TRBJ2-3; V gene: TRBV6-6; D gene: -; CDR3 length: 13; CDR3 protein: ASSYSGQRTDTQY
J gene: TRBJ1-2; V gene: TRBV12-3/TRBV12-4; D gene: -; CDR3 length: 15; CDR3 protein: ASSSGLTGTPTLGYT
J gene: TRBJ2-3; V gene: TRBV7-6; D gene: TRBD1; CDR3 length: 14; CDR3 protein: ASSLIGQGVTDTQY
J gene: TRBJ2-2; V gene: TRBV6-1; D gene: -; CDR3 length: 14; CDR3 protein: ASSAEPGAVTGELF
J gene: TRBJ2-1; V gene: TRBV24-1; D gene: TRBD1; CDR3 length: 11; CDR3 protein: ATQRGPYNEQF
J gene: TRBJ2-1; V gene: TRBV12-3/TRBV12-4; D gene: TRBD1; CDR3 length: 12; CDR3 protein: ASSSGQLYNEQF
J gene: TRBJ1-1; V gene: TRBV3-1; D gene: -; CDR3 length: 11; CDR3 protein: ASSRRGYAEAF
J gene: TRBJ2-3; V gene: TRBV7-3; D gene: -; CDR3 length: 14; CDR3 protein: ASSLTTLQTTDTQY
J gene: TRBJ1-1; V gene: TRBV19; D gene: TRBD1; CDR3 length: 19; CDR3 protein: ASSDPTRLGDNRGTGTEAF
J gene: TRBJ2-3; V gene: TRBV4-1; D gene: TRBD2; CDR3 length: 13; CDR3 protein: ASSLTSGTTDTQY
J gene: TRBJ1-2; V gene: TRBV5-4; D gene: -; CDR3 length: 10; CDR3 protein: ASSPGHYGYT
J gene: TRBJ2-5; V gene: TRBV11-2; D gene: -; CDR3 length: 12; CDR3 protein: DSSSRPAGETQY
J gene: TRBJ2-3; V gene: TRBV13; D gene: -; CDR3 length: 14; CDR3 protein: ASSSEGGNHRSTQY
J gene: TRBJ1-2; V gene: TRBV6-1; D gene: -; CDR3 length: 10; CDR3 protein: ASTRRSYGYT
J gene: TRBJ2-5; V gene: TRBV4-1; D gene: TRBD2; CDR3 length: 13; CDR3 protein: ASSQERAGEETQY
J gene: TRBJ1-2; V gene: TRBV4-3; D gene: -; CDR3 length: 13; CDR3 protein: ASSQERGDHYGYT
J gene: TRBJ1-1; V gene: TRBV12-3/TRBV12-4; D gene: -; CDR3 length: 14; CDR3 protein: ASSLWSLDSGTEAF
J gene: TRBJ2-1; V gene: TRBV29-1; D gene: -; CDR3 length: 12; CDR3 protein: SGRDTSSYNEQF
J gene: TRBJ2-1; V gene: TRBV28; D gene: -; CDR3 length: 13; CDR3 protein: ASLPTLTSYNERL
J gene: TRBJ2-4; V gene: TRBV5-4; D gene: TRBD2; CDR3 length: 14; CDR3 protein: ASSSPSGGPKNIQY